This TCR beta chain was identified in a study of blood T cell repertoires in COVID-19. Background on the study: Sites across the United States, Italy and Spain contributed samples from acute and convalescent COVID-19.

The table came from immunoSEQ multiplex PCR; TCRdb's copy has only in-frame clones and leaves some out. The sample lists under 150,000 clones, roughly 81% seen once, with less than 3.5% in the top ten. The germline V gene has CDR1 SEHNR and CDR2 FQNEAQ (reference sequence). V lost 5 bases to trimming and J lost 3 bases; unmatched junction nucleotides: 8. The CDR3 is made up of 15 amino acids. V and J are TRBV7-9 and TRBJ2-3; 7 bases are shared with TRBD1. The TCR was taken from a man aged 40-49 years with acute or convalescent COVID-19. Sequences were obtained from peripheral blood. CDR3 sequence reads: CASSLIGTETDTQYF. CDR3 in DNA: TGTGCCAGCAGCCTTATCGGGACAGAGACAGATACGCAGTATTTT.